This TCR beta chain was sequenced during a study of cytomegalovirus exposure and HLA in healthy donors. On this clone: The antigen is not known.

With 60 Vbeta and 13 Jbeta primers, the PCR was carried out. Clones were sequenced by immunoSEQ multiplex PCR, and TCRdb holds only the in-frame ones, with some missing. The table for this sample gives 90,000 to 150,000 clones. Study-level results: An ancestry cluster, one associated with Asian ancestry, reportedly showed fewer N-insertions than the 666-donor mean in a later analysis.

The V gene end was trimmed by 2 bases and the J gene end by 5 bases; junction bases not matched to a gene: 4. The CDR3 is 15 residues long. Germline lookup yields CDR1 MGHDK and CDR2 SYGVNS. This TCR was sampled from a man aged 18 to 29 in good health and CMV-seronegative. Input material: PBMCs. This chain joins TRBV25-1 and TRBJ1-4, with 8 positions matching TRBD1. CDR3: CASSEGGTGNEKLFF. The CDR3 DNA reads TGTGCCAGCAGTGAAGGGGGGACAGGCAATGAAAAACTGTTTTTT.